What follows are 12 T cell receptor beta chains derived from one specimen sequenced in a study of tumor and adjacent non-tumor tissue in lung cancer. The template was RNA from unsorted bulk tissue. Three rounds of nested PCR, following a modified ARM-PCR protocol, produced the TCRbeta library. MiXCR, applied by TCRdb to the multiplex PCR reads, yields one record per CDR3 protein. The profile shows about 200,000 distinct CDR3 sequences, 60% to 85% of them singletons. The sample was lung tumor tissue. The receptor source for this set is a man in his sixties with non-small cell lung cancer.

This clonotype is a singleton in its sample. The junction does not match germline at one end; this may be a read error. J is TRBJ2-1 and V is TRBV12-5; tentatively, D is TRBD2 (5 bases). CDR1 is LGHNT, CDR2 FRNRAP, per germline. CDR3 length: 13 amino acids. This CDR3 is CTSGPQNYNEQFF. In nucleotides, the CDR3 is TGTACTAGTGGTCCACAAAACTACAATGAGCAGTTCTTC.

Turning to this clonotype: One base away lies a much larger clone, so this may be a sequencing read error. The chain combines TRBV29-1 with TRBJ2-7; possible D gene TRBD1, 6 bases. CDR1 is SQVTM and CDR2 is ANQGSEA in the germline V gene. The CDR3 length is 14 residues. Trimming stripped 7 bases from V and 6 bases from J, with 22 bases between. The CDR3 DNA sequence: TGCAGCGCTGACTTGGGGGCGACCCCCTGCGAGCAGTACTTC. This sequence encodes CSADLGATPCEQYF.

The sample holds one count of this clonotype. A read error may produce the germline difference seen at one junction end. V is TRBV11-3 and J is TRBJ2-3, with TRBD2 matching 9 bases. This CDR3 has 17 residues. Germline V lookup: CDR1 SGHNT, CDR2 YENEEA. The chain's CDR3 is CTSSPGLGAGGTDTQYF. For the CDR3, the DNA is TGTACCAGCAGCCCCGGTTTGGGAGCGGGAGGAACAGATACGCAGTATTTT.

This chain joins TRBV30 and TRBJ1-1; unclear D gene. Germline CDR1 GTSNPN, CDR2 SVGIG (reference sequence). The CDR3 length is 15 residues. The germline V and J ends were trimmed by 0 bases and 1 base, with 12 bases remaining between them. The CDR3 bases are TGTGCCTGGAGTGTAGGCGGCAGGAAGAACACTGAAGCTTTCTTT. It specifies CAWSVGGRKNTEAFF.

This clonotype was recorded many times. The chain combines TRBV18 with TRBJ2-2; either TRBD1 or TRBD2 may fit D (6 bases each). This CDR3 comprises 16 residues. From germline, CDR1 is KGHSH and CDR2 LQKENI. The V end lost 2 bases, the J end lost 5 bases, and 15 bases lay between the germline ends. The CDR3 loop reads CASSPYGGGGTGELFF. DNA for the CDR3: TGTGCCAGCTCACCATACGGCGGAGGGGGTACCGGGGAGCTGTTTTTT.

A remark on this clonotype: At one end, the junction sequence differs from germline, possibly due to a read error. The chain employs TRBV28 and TRBJ1-5; no clear D gene. This CDR3 has 15 residues. Germline CDR1 MDHEN, CDR2 SYDVKM. DNA for the CDR3: TGTGTCAGCAGTTTAGGGTGGGCAGACAATCAGCCCCAGCATTTT. Its translation: CVSSLGWADNQPQHF.

A note on this clonotype: Compared with germline, one end of the junction differs, possibly owing to a read error. The chain uses TRBV20-1 and TRBJ2-1, with D maybe TRBD2 (5 bases). Looked up from germline, CDR1 is DFQATT and CDR2 is SNEGSKA (reference sequence). The CDR3 consists of 15 residues. This CDR3 reads CTARSLAGSYNEQFF. The CDR3 DNA is TGCACTGCTAGATCCCTGGCGGGCTCCTACAATGAGCAGTTCTTC.

For this clonotype: A junction boundary mismatches the germline segment, possibly from a read error. The rearrangement joins TRBV6-1 to TRBJ1-5; no reliable D call. Germline-derived CDR1 and CDR2 are MNHNS and SASEGT. This CDR3 comprises 11 residues. CDR3 protein: CASREYQPQRF. CDR3 DNA: TGTGCCAGCAGGGAGTATCAGCCCCAGCGTTTT.

A note on this clonotype: The junction shows a germline mismatch at one end, possibly a read error. The chain couples TRBV11-3 to TRBJ2-5; tentatively, D is TRBD1 (6 bases). From germline, CDR1 is SGHNT and CDR2 YENEEA. This CDR3 is 14 amino acids long. CDR3 in amino acids: CASRLTGGWETHYF. DNA for the CDR3: TGTGCCAGCAGGCTGACAGGTGGCTGGGAGACCCACTACTTC.

V is TRBV20-1 and J is TRBJ2-5; D is possibly TRBD2 (5 bases). CDR3 length: 16 amino acids. Germline V gene sequence: CDR1 DFQATT, CDR2 SNEGSKA (reference sequence). V was clipped by 6 bases and J by 1 base, with 21 bases between them. The CDR3 nucleotides are TGCAGTGCCACGGCAGCGGCACAGAGACTCCAAGAGACCCAGTACTTC. Encoded protein: CSATAAAQRLQETQYF.

This clonotype was detected only a few times. This chain joins TRBV12-3 or TRBV12-4 and TRBJ2-2; 9 bases line up with TRBD1. The CDR3 is made up of 14 amino acids. Trimming removed 6 bases from V and 7 bases from J; junction bases left unmatched: 6. The CDR3 DNA reads TGTGCCAGCAGGGCTACAGGGGGCGGCGGGGAGCTGTTTTTT. Translation gives CASRATGGGGELFF.

V is TRBV4-3 and J is TRBJ1-4, with TRBD1 as a possible D gene (6 bases). Germline CDR1 and CDR2: LGHNA and YSLEER. The CDR3 sequence is 15 residues long. The V end was cut by 2 bases, the J end by 6 bases, with 13 bases between. This CDR3 is CASSQTRGGYEKLFF. CDR3 nucleotide sequence: TGCGCCAGCAGCCAAACGAGAGGGGGATATGAAAAACTGTTTTTT.